These 19 T cell receptor beta chains were all obtained from the same sample, sequenced in a study of Tregs in tolerant kidney transplant recipients (dated 2019 in TCRdb). The library was made by the immunoSEQ multiplex PCR assay. Not all clones reach the TCRdb copy of this immuneACCESS table, which keeps in-frame sequences only. Checked studies attribute under half of the gap to unresolved V genes and leave the rest unexplained. The sample contains 40,000 to 50,000 clones, approximately 89% of them found a single time. The ten largest account for 15% to 17% of the sample. Transplants used related donors with nonmyeloablative bone marrow transplantation; mixed chimerism was transient in the human trials. The material was CD8+ T cells from blood (PBMCs), obtained 12 months after the transplant. The receptor set was obtained from a human patient who received a combined kidney and bone marrow transplant. Donor T cells from the graft may be present among the T cells after a transplant.

This clone was counted only a few times. The CDR3 protein is CASSENRIRQYF. CDR3 DNA: TGTGCCAGCAGCGAAAACAGAATACGGCAGTACTTC. This chain connects TRBV6-6 to TRBJ2-7; D uncertain. The V and J ends lost 6 bases and 9 bases respectively, with 15 bases between them. The length of the CDR3 is 12 residues. Germline V CDR1 and CDR2: MNHNY, SVGAGI (reference sequence).

Turning to this clone: This same CDR3 is encoded by further DNA sequences in the sample. The chain carries TRBV6-5 and TRBJ2-7; the match to TRBD1 covers 9 bases. Germline loops: CDR1 MNHEY, CDR2 SVGAGI. The CDR3 consists of 15 residues. The J segment lost 1 base and the V segment lost 2 bases, leaving 3 bases of the junction unmatched. The CDR3 region has the DNA TGTGCCAGCAGTTACAGAGGGACAGGGTCCTACGAGCAGTACTTC. Translated, it gives CASSYRGTGSYEQYF.

The rearrangement joins TRBV20-1 to TRBJ2-7; 7 positions agree with TRBD2. This CDR3 comprises 11 residues. V shed 5 bases and J 9 bases; nucleotides not matched to a gene: 7. Per germline, CDR1 DFQATT and CDR2 SNEGSKA (reference sequence). CDR3 sequence: CSAPAGGWQYF. Written as DNA, the CDR3 is TGCAGTGCTCCGGCCGGGGGGTGGCAGTACTTC.

In this sample, this clone turned up once. This chain links TRBV5-6 with TRBJ2-4, with 9 bases aligning to TRBD2. CDR3 size: 16 residues. Per the germline V gene, CDR1 is SGHDT and CDR2 is YYEEEE. V lost 0 bases and J lost 0; bases outside the gene matches: 1. The CDR3 here is CASSLASGVAKNIQYF. The CDR3 DNA reads as TGTGCCAGCAGCTTGGCTAGCGGGGTAGCCAAAAACATTCAGTACTTC. Supplemented by reference TRBV5-6 and TRBJ2-4, the full variable domain reads DAGVTQSPTHLIKTRGQQVTLRCSPKSGHDTVSWYQQALGQGPQFIFQYYEEEERQRGNFPDRFSGHQFPNYSSELNVNALLLGDSALYLCASSLASGVAKNIQYFGAGTRLSVL.

The chain is built from TRBV4-3 and TRBJ2-1; 7 bases line up with TRBD2. Per the germline V gene, CDR1 is LGHNA and CDR2 is YSLEER. The ends lost 6 bases at V and 4 bases at J; junction bases unmatched: 9. This CDR3 contains 15 residues. This chain's CDR3 is CASRERLAVYNEQFF. Here the CDR3 DNA reads TGCGCCAGCAGGGAAAGACTAGCTGTGTACAATGAGCAGTTCTTC.

The chain has TRBV10-3 and TRBJ2-5; D unclear. This CDR3 region has 12 residues. The V gene lost 2 bases and the J gene lost 2 bases, with 3 bases spanning the gap. Germline-derived CDR1 and CDR2 are ENHRY and SYGVKD. The DNA for the CDR3 is TGTGCCATCAGTGAGCCGCAAGAGACCCAGTACTTC. Translated: CAISEPQETQYF.

This clone is deemed medium-sized. V usage is TRBV10-3 and J usage is TRBJ2-3, with a tentative D call TRBD2 (6 bases). This CDR3 has 16 amino acids. Looked up from germline, CDR1 is ENHRY and CDR2 is SYGVKD. The V and J ends lost 3 bases and 4 bases respectively, with 17 bases between them. CDR3 residues: CAISDIPGSSADTQYF. The CDR3 DNA reads as TGTGCCATCAGTGATATTCCGGGATCTAGCGCAGATACGCAGTATTTT.

The chain employs TRBV7-9 and TRBJ2-7; TRBD2 aligns across 10 bases. Germline loops: CDR1 SEHNR, CDR2 FQNEAQ (reference sequence). This CDR3 spans 14 amino acids. V was pared by 5 bases and J by 5 bases, with 6 bases of the junction left unmatched. CDR3 DNA sequence: TGTGCCAGCAGCCCACGACTAGCGGGTAACGAGCAGTACTTC. Its translation is CASSPRLAGNEQYF.

This clone was found a few times. The identical CDR3 is also encoded by other nucleotide sequences in the sample. This sequence joins TRBV4-3 and TRBJ1-1; D is perhaps TRBD1 (5 bases). Germline values: CDR1 LGHNA, CDR2 YSLEER. V was clipped by 1 base and J by 1 base, with 7 bases between them. The CDR3 contains 14 residues. The CDR3 sequence is CASSQGTQNTEAFF. In nucleotides, the CDR3 is TGCGCCAGCAGCCAAGGGACACAGAACACTGAAGCTTTCTTT.

This clone has just a few counts. V and J are TRBV6-4 and TRBJ2-7; no firm D call. The length of the CDR3 is 13 residues. V was pared by 5 bases and J by 4 bases, with 12 bases between. Germline V gives CDR1 MRHNA, CDR2 SNTAGT. The chain's CDR3 is CASSSTLSYEQYF. DNA for the CDR3: TGTGCCAGCAGTTCTACCCTCTCATACGAGCAGTACTTC.

This clone was seen a single time. The chain is built from TRBV27 and TRBJ1-3, with D uncertain. Germline V gives CDR1 MNHEY, CDR2 SMNVEV (reference sequence). The CDR3 is 15 residues long. Trimming stripped 5 bases from V and 1 base from J, with 12 bases between. The CDR3 reads CASSNLRGSGNTIYF. CDR3 nucleotides: TGTGCCAGCAGTAACTTACGGGGATCTGGAAACACCATATATTTT.

V and J are TRBV27 and TRBJ2-1; D unresolved. Germline CDR1 and CDR2: MNHEY and SMNVEV (reference sequence). Trimming cost V 5 bases and J 5 bases, with 10 bases left between them. CDR3 size: 13 residues. CDR3 in DNA: TGTGCCAGCAGTCAGGCTAATCACAATGAGCAGTTCTTC. It codes for CASSQANHNEQFF.

The genes are TRBV5-6 and TRBJ2-7; no firm D call. CDR1 and CDR2 (germline): SGHDT, YYEEEE. V shed 2 bases and J shed 5 bases, with 20 bases lying between them. The CDR3 is made up of 16 amino acids. Written as DNA, the CDR3 is TGTGCCAGCAGCTTCATCCTGTCGTGGGCGCCAGACGAGCAGTACTTC. It codes for CASSFILSWAPDEQYF. Using reference TRBV5-6 and TRBJ2-7 for the parts outside the CDR3, the full variable domain is DAGVTQSPTHLIKTRGQQVTLRCSPKSGHDTVSWYQQALGQGPQFIFQYYEEEERQRGNFPDRFSGHQFPNYSSELNVNALLLGDSALYLCASSFILSWAPDEQYFGPGTRLTVT.

The chain links TRBV11-2 to TRBJ2-7; D ambiguous. Germline values: CDR1 SGHAT, CDR2 FQNNGV. V was pared by 0 bases and J by 7 bases, with 13 bases between. This CDR3 has 14 amino acids. In DNA form, the CDR3 reads TGTGCCAGCAGCTTAGATCCATACTTTTGGGAGCAGTACTTC. This sequence encodes CASSLDPYFWEQYF. Combining the CDR3 with reference TRBV11-2 and TRBJ2-7 gives the whole variable domain EAGVAQSPRYKIIEKRQSVAFWCNPISGHATLYWYQQILGQGPKLLIQFQNNGVVDDSQLPKDRFSAERLKGVDSTLKIQPAKLEDSAVYLCASSLDPYFWEQYFGPGTRLTVT.

In nucleotides, the CDR3 is TGTGCCCCCAGGGAGGATGAGCAGTTCTTC. Its protein is CAPREDEQFF. The V and J genes are TRBV9 and TRBJ2-1, with D tentatively TRBD2 (6 bases). V was cut by 10 bases and J by 8 bases, with 10 bases left in between. Germline V gene sequence: CDR1 SGDLS, CDR2 YYNGEE. The CDR3 runs 10 residues.

V and J are TRBV9 and TRBJ2-5; D is possibly TRBD2 (6 bases). This CDR3 is 15 amino acids long. Trimming cost V 4 bases and J 5 bases, with 18 bases left between them. The V gene's germline CDR1 is SGDLS and CDR2 YYNGEE. CDR3 coding DNA: TGTGCCAGCAGCCCGACCGGCGGGGTCTACGAGACCCAGTACTTC. Its translation: CASSPTGGVYETQYF.

The CDR3 region has the DNA TGTGCCTGGAGTATCGGGGTTCTAGGGGAGCTGTTTTTT. Its translation: CAWSIGVLGELFF. This rearrangement joins TRBV30 to TRBJ2-2; D is perhaps TRBD2 (5 bases). CDR3 length: 13 residues. V was clipped by 2 bases and J by 8 bases, with 12 bases between them. Germline V gives CDR1 GTSNPN, CDR2 SVGIG (reference sequence).

V usage is TRBV6-1 and J usage is TRBJ2-1; a possible D gene is TRBD1 (6 bases). Germline loops: CDR1 MNHNS, CDR2 SASEGT. The germline V and J ends were trimmed by 6 bases and 2 bases, with 14 bases remaining between them. The CDR3 length is 15 residues. This CDR3 reads CASSAWGPAYNEQFF. The CDR3 DNA reads TGTGCCAGCAGCGCCTGGGGGCCCGCCTACAATGAGCAGTTCTTC.

V and J are TRBV5-6 and TRBJ1-2, with D possibly matching TRBD1 (5 bases). The CDR3 loop spans 14 amino acids. Between the trimmed V and J ends, which lost 0 bases and 7 bases, there was a span of 13 bases. CDR1 and CDR2 from the germline V gene are SGHDT and YYEEEE. The CDR3 nucleotides read TGTGCCAGCAGCTTGGGCGGGGGAACTAGTGGCTACACCTTC. Translated, it gives CASSLGGGTSGYTF.